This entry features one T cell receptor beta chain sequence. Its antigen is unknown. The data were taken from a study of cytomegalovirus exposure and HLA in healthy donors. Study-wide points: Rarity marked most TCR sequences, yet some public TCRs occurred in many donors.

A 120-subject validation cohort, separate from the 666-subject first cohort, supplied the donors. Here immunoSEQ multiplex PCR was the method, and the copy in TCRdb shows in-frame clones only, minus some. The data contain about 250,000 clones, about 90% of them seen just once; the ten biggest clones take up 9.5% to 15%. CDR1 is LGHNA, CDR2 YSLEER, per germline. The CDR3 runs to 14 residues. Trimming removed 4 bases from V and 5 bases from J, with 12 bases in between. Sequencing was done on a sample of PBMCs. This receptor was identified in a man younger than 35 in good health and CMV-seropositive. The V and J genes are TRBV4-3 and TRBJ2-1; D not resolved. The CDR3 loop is CASSLIPHNNEQFF. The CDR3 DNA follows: TGCGCCAGCAGCCTCATCCCACATAACAATGAGCAGTTCTTC.